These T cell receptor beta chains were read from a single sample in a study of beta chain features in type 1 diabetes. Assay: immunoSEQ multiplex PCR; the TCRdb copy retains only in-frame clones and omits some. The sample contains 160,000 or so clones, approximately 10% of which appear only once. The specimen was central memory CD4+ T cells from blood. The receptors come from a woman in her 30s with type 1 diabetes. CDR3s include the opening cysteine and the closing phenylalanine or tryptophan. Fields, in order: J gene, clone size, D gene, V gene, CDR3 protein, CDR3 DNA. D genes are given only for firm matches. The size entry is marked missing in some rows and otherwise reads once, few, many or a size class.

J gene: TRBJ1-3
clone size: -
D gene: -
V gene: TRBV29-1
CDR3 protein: CSVSTGGTIYF
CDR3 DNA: TGCAGCGTTTCGACAGGAGGCACCATATATTTT

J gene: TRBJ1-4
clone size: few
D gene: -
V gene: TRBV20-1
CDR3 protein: CSASGGKLFF
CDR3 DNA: TGCAGTGCTAGTGGAGGAAAACTGTTTTTT

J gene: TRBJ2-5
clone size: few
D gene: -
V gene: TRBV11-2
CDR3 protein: CASSSSRGSETQYF
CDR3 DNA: TGTGCCAGCAGCTCCAGCAGGGGCTCAGAGACCCAGTACTTC

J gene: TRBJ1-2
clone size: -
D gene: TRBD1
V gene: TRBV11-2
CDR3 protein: CASSPWDGTGDHRGYTF
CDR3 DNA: TGTGCCAGCAGCCCCTGGGACGGGACAGGGGATCATCGTGGCTACACCTTC

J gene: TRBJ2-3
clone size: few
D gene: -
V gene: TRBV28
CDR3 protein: CASSLPGGFGDTQYF
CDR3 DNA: TGTGCCAGCAGTTTACCCGGAGGGTTCGGAGATACGCAGTATTTT

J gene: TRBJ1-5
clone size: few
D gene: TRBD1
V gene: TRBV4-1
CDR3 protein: CASSQEGRGNKQPQHF
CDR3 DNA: TGCGCCAGCAGCCAAGAGGGCAGGGGGAATAAACAGCCCCAGCATTTT

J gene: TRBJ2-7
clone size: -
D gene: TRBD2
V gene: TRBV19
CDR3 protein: CASRALAGGDYEQYF
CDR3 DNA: TGTGCCAGTAGGGCACTAGCGGGAGGCGATTACGAGCAGTACTTC

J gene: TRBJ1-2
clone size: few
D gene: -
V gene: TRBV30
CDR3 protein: CAWSSGSYGYTF
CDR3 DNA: TGTGCCTGGAGCTCAGGATCCTATGGCTACACCTTC

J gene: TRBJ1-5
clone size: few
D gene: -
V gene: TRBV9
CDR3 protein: CASSRGAGNQPQHF
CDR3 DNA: TGTGCCAGCAGCCGGGGGGCCGGCAATCAGCCCCAGCATTTT

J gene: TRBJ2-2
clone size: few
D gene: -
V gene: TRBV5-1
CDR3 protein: CASSFLTGNTGELFF
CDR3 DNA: TGCGCCAGCAGCTTTTTAACCGGGAACACCGGGGAGCTGTTTTTT

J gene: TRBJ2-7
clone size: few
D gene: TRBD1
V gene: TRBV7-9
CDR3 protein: CASSFRDRAYEQYF
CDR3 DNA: TGTGCCAGCAGCTTCCGGGACAGGGCTTACGAGCAGTACTTC

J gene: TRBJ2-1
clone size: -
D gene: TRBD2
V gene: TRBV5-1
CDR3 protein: CASSLATSGINEQFF
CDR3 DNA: TGCGCCAGCAGCTTGGCCACTAGCGGGATAAATGAGCAGTTCTTC

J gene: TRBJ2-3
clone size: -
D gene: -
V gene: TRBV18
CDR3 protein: CASSPNRGTDTQYF
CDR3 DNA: TGTGCCAGCTCACCGAATAGGGGTACAGATACGCAGTATTTT

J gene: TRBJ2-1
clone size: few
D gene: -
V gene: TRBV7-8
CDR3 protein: CASSFGTPMYNEQFF
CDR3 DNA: TGTGCCAGCAGCTTCGGGACTCCTATGTACAATGAGCAGTTCTTC

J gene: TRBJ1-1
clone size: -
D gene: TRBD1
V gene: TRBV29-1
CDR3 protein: CSVAGQGKTEAFF
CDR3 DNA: TGCAGCGTTGCGGGACAGGGTAAAACTGAAGCTTTCTTT

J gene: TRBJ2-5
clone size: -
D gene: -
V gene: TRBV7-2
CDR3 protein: CASSLGGLTTQETQYF
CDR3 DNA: TGTGCCAGCAGCTTAGGAGGACTAACAACTCAAGAGACCCAGTACTTC

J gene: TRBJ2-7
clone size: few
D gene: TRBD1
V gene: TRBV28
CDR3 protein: CASRDSGGSSSYEQYF
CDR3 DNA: TGTGCCAGCCGGGACAGCGGAGGTTCAAGCTCCTACGAGCAGTACTTC

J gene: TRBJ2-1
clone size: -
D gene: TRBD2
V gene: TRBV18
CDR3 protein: CASSPSSGHNEQFF
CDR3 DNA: TGTGCCAGCTCACCATCTAGCGGACACAATGAGCAGTTCTTC

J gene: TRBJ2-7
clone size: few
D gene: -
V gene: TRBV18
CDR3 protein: CASSPSAGSYEQYF
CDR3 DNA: TGTGCCAGCTCACCATCGGCGGGATCCTACGAGCAGTACTTC

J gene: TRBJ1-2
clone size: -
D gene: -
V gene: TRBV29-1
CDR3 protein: CSVEQGFGFSYGYTF
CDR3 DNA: TGCAGCGTTGAACAGGGCTTTGGGTTCTCCTATGGCTACACCTTC

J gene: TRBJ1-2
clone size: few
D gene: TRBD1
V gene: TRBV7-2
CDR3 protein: CASSLGLRGQVGYTF
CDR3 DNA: TGTGCCAGCAGCTTAGGTTTAAGGGGGCAGGTTGGCTACACCTTC

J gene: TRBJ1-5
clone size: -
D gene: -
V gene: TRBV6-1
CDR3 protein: CASSEDWQGQPQHF
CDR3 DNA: TGTGCCAGCAGTGAAGATTGGCAGGGGCAGCCCCAGCATTTT

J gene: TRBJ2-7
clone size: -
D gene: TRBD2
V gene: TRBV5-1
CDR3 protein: CASSLAGGRRYEQYF
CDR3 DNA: TGCGCCAGCAGCTTGGCCGGCGGGAGGAGGTACGAGCAGTACTTC

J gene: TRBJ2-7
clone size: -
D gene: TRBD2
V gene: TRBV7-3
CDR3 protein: CASSAASGTIYEQYF
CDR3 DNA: TGTGCCAGCAGCGCAGCTAGCGGGACGATCTACGAGCAGTACTTC

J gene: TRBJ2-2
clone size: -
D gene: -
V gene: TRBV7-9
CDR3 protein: CASSPRGLEGELFF
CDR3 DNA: TGTGCCAGCAGCCCTCGAGGCCTGGAAGGGGAGCTGTTTTTT

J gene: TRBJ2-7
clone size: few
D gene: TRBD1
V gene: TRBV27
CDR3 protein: CASSQGQGASSYEQYF
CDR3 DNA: TGTGCCAGCAGTCAAGGACAGGGGGCAAGCTCCTACGAGCAGTACTTC

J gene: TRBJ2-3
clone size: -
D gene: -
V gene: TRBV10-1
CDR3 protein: CASSDLYTDTQYF
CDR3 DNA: TGCGCCAGCAGTGACCTGTACACAGATACGCAGTATTTT

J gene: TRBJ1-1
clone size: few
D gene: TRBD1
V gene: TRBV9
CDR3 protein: CASSVEGSGGAEAFF
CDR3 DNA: TGTGCCAGCAGCGTAGAAGGCTCAGGGGGCGCGGAAGCTTTCTTT

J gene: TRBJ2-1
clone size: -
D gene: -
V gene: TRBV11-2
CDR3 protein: CASSLGEGVAVF
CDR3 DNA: TGTGCCAGCAGCTTAGGGGAAGGAGTAGCGGTCTTC

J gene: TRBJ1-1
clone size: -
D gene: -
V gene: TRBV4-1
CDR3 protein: CASSQGARTEAFF
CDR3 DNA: TGCGCCAGCAGCCAGGGGGCTCGAACTGAAGCTTTCTTT

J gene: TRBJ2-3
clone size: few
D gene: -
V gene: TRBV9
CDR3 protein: CASSVEPMGTDTQYF
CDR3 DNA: TGTGCCAGCAGCGTAGAGCCCATGGGCACAGATACGCAGTATTTT

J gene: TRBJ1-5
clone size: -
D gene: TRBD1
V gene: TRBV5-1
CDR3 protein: CASSFTGGERPQHF
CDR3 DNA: TGCGCCAGCAGCTTCACAGGGGGCGAACGGCCCCAGCATTTT

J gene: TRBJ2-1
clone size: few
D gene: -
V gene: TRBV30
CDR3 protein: CAWSVLGGLGNEQFF
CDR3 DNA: TGTGCCTGGAGTGTACTGGGGGGACTCGGCAATGAGCAGTTCTTC

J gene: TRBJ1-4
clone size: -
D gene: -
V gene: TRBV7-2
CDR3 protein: CASSLKLRELEKLFF
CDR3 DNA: TGTGCCAGCAGCTTAAAGTTACGGGAACTCGAAAAACTGTTTTTT

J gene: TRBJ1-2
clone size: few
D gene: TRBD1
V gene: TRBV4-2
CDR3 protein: CASSGRDRVYGYTF
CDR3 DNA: TGTGCCAGCAGCGGCCGGGACAGGGTCTATGGCTACACCTTC

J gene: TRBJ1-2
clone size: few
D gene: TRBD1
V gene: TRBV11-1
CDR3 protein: CASSSDRQGAYYGYTF
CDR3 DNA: TGTGCCAGCAGCTCAGACCGACAGGGGGCTTACTATGGCTACACCTTC

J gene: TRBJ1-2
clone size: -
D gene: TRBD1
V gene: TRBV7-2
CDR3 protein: CASSPGTVRDGYTF
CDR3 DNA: TGTGCCAGCAGCCCGGGGACAGTTAGGGATGGCTACACCTTC

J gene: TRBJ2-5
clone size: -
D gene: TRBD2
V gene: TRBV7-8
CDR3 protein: CASSTPLAGKETQYF
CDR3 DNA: TGTGCCAGCAGCACCCCTCTAGCGGGTAAAGAGACCCAGTACTTC

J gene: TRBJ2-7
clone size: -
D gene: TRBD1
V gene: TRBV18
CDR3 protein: CASSPLGTATYEQYF
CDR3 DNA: TGTGCCAGCTCACCACTCGGGACAGCCACCTACGAGCAGTACTTC

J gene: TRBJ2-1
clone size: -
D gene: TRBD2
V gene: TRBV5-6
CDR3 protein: CASSLVGSASGGSNEQFF
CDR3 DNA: TGTGCCAGCAGCTTGGTAGGGTCGGCTAGCGGGGGGTCCAATGAGCAGTTCTTC

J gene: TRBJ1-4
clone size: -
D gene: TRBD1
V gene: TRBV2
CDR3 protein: CASSGDRDEKLFF
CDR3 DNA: TGTGCCAGCAGTGGGGACAGGGATGAAAAACTGTTTTTT

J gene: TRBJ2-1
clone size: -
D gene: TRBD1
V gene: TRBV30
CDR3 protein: CAWMSRGSGNEQFF
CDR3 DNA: TGTGCCTGGATGAGCAGGGGGTCGGGCAATGAGCAGTTCTTC

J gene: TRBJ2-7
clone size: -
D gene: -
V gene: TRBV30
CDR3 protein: CAWRSSGDEQYF
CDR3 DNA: TGTGCCTGGAGATCGTCAGGGGACGAGCAGTACTTC

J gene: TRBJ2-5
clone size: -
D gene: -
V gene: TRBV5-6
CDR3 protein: CASSLVSGEETQYF
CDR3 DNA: TGTGCCAGCAGCTTGGTTTCAGGGGAAGAGACCCAGTACTTC

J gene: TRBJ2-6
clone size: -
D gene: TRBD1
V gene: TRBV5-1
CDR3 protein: CASSLDRGAGANVLTF
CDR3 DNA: TGCGCCAGCAGCTTAGACAGGGGTGCTGGGGCCAACGTCCTGACTTTC

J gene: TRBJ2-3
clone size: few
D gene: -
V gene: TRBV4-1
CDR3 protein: CASSQGLSGAAGSTDTQYF
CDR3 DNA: TGCGCCAGCAGCCAAGGCCTTTCAGGCGCAGCCGGATCAACAGATACGCAGTATTTT

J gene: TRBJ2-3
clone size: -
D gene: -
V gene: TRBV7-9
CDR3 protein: CASSSAGSTDTQYF
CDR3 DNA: TGTGCCAGCAGTTCGGCAGGGTCCACAGATACGCAGTATTTT

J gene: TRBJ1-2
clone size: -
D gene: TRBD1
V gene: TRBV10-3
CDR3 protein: CAIRPHRGPSYGYTF
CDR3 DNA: TGTGCCATCAGACCCCACAGGGGGCCTAGCTATGGCTACACCTTC

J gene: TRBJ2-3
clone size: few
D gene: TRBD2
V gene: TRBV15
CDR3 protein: CATSRDGLAGGMDTQYF
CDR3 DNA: TGTGCCACCAGCAGAGATGGACTAGCGGGGGGTATGGATACGCAGTATTTT

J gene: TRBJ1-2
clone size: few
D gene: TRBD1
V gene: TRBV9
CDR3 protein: CASSVGDRVEGYTF
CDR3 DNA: TGTGCCAGCAGCGTAGGAGACAGGGTGGAAGGCTACACCTTC

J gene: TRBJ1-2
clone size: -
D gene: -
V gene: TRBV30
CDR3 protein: CAWNLKLGRDYGYTF
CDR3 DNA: TGTGCCTGGAATCTTAAGTTGGGCAGGGACTATGGCTACACCTTC

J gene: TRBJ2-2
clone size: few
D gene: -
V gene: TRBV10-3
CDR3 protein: CAITRTPIGELFF
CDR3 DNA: TGTGCCATCACTAGGACTCCCATCGGGGAGCTGTTTTTT

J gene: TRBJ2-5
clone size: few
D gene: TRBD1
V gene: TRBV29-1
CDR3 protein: CSATGDPRETQYF
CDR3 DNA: TGCAGCGCCACAGGGGACCCCCGAGAGACCCAGTACTTC

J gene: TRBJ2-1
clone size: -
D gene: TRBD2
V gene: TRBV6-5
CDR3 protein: CASSYSLPLARREQFF
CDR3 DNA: TGTGCCAGCAGTTACTCTTTGCCACTAGCGAGACGTGAGCAGTTCTTC

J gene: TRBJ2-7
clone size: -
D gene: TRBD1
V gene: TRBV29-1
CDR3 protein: CSVSDRVSEQYF
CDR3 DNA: TGCAGCGTTTCGGACAGGGTGAGCGAGCAGTACTTC